This record covers a single T cell receptor (beta chain). This specimen comes from a study of blood T cell repertoires in COVID-19. Overall study: Acute and convalescent COVID-19 specimens originated in the United States, Italy and Spain.

Germline CDR1 reads MNHEY; CDR2 reads SVGEGT. Trimming took off 5 bases at V and 4 bases at J, with 15 bases between the two ends. This CDR3 spans 15 amino acids. Seattle patient enrollment occurred during active infection, with longitudinal follow-up thereafter. The repertoire was sequenced with immunoSEQ multiplex PCR; TCRdb's copy has only in-frame clones and lacks some. Here the sample spans around 460,000 clones, 70% to 90% being singletons. The gene calls are TRBV6-2 or TRBV6-3 and TRBJ2-1; possible D gene TRBD2, 6 bases. Sequencing used peripheral blood. The sequence derives from a man in his late teens or twenties with COVID-19, enrolled during active disease. CDR3 residues: CASSRPGSGYNEQFF. Written as DNA, the CDR3 is TGTGCCAGCAGTAGACCCGGAAGCGGGTACAATGAGCAGTTCTTC.